This TCR beta chain was observed in a study of cytomegalovirus exposure and HLA in healthy donors. Study-wide findings and caveats: Researchers reported in a later analysis that a missense DCLRE1C variant was tied to TCR beta V- and J-gene trimming.

PCR involved 60 Vbeta and 13 Jbeta primers. Methods used by the authors: About 12 million of the about 80 million unique TCR beta chains counted in a later analysis were shared. Data came from immunoSEQ multiplex PCR; TCRdb stores just in-frame clones and leaves some out. V and J calls and clone size follow that table, whereas D and trimming were derived from the DNA. The sample holds about 110,000 clones, 81% seen once. The CDR3 runs 12 residues. The V gene lost 5 bases and the J gene lost 1 base, with 6 bases spanning the gap. Germline V CDR1 and CDR2: SGHAT, FQNNGV. This clone showed up just a few times. Antigen unknown.

Sequencing used PBMCs. V and J are TRBV11-2 and TRBJ2-7; D is uncertain. This TCR was sampled from a woman aged 25 to 39 in good health and CMV-seronegative. The CDR3 coding sequence is TGTGCCAGCAGCGGCAGATCCTACGAGCAGTACTTC. Its protein product is CASSGRSYEQYF.